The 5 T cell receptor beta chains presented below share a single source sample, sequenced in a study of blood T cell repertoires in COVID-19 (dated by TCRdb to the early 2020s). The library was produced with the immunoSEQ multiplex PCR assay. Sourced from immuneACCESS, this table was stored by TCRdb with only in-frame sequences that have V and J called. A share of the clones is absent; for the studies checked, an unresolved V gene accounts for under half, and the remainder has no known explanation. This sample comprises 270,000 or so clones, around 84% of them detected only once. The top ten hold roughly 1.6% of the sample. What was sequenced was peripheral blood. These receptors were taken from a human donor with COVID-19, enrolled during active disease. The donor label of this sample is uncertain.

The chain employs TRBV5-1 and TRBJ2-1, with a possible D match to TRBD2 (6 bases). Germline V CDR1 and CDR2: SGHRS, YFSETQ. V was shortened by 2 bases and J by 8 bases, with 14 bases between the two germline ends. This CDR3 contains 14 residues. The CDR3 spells CASSFLSGGDEQFF. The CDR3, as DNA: TGCGCCAGCAGCTTCCTTAGCGGTGGCGATGAGCAGTTCTTC.

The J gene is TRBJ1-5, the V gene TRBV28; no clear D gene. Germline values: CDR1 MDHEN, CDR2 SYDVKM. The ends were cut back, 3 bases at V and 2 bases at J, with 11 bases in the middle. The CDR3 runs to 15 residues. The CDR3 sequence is CASSFRGGGNQPQHF. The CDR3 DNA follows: TGTGCCAGCAGTTTCCGGGGAGGCGGCAATCAGCCCCAGCATTTT.

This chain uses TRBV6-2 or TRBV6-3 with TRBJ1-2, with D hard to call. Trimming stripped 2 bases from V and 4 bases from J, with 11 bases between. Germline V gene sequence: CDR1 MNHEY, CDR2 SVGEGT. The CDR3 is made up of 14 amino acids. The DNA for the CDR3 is TGTGCCAGCAGTTACAGCAGAGGCGCCTATGGCTACACCTTC. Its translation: CASSYSRGAYGYTF.

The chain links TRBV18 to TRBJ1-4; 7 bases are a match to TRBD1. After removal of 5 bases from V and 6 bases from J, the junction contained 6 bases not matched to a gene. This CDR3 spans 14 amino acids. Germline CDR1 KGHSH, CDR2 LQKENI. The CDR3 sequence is CASSSRQGDEKLFF. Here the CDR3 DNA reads TGTGCCAGCTCATCACGACAGGGTGATGAAAAACTGTTTTTT.

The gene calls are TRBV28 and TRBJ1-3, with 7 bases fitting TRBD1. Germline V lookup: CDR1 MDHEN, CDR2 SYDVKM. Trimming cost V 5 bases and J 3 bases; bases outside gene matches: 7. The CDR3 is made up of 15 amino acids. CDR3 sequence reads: CASSAPGGSGNTIYF. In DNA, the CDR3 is TGTGCCAGCAGTGCGCCAGGGGGGAGTGGAAACACCATATATTTT.